This entry describes one T cell receptor (beta chain). No antigen is known for it. Germline V gene lookup returns CDR1 SGHRS and CDR2 YFSETQ. The length of the CDR3 is 14 residues. V lost 2 bases to trimming and J lost 9 bases, with 15 bases between them. This sample was taken from a study of blood T cells in healthy people across ages. Study-level results: Long-lived donors exceeded aged donors in naive CD4+ cells and diversity.

Combining a sample-barcoded 5' primer with a J-beta primer mix, a second PCR ran for roughly 7 to 11 cycles. TCRdb reprocessed the 5' RACE reads via MiXCR and lists one record per CDR3 protein. The table records 650,000 to 800,000 distinct CDR3 sequences, 52% of them present only once. This rearrangement joins TRBV5-1 to TRBJ2-4; D remains unclear. Sequencing was performed on blood. This TCR was recovered from a woman of 80 years or more in good health. CDR3 DNA sequence: TGCGCCAGCAGCTTCTCAGTCCCTCGCGGCATTCAGTACTTC. Its protein is CASSFSVPRGIQYF.